Listed below are T cell receptor beta chains from one sample, sequenced in a study of T cells in Graves' hyperthyroidism and ophthalmopathy. TCRdb independently ran MiXCR on the multiplex PCR reads; one entry per CDR3 protein. This table holds 390,000 or so distinct CDR3 sequences, roughly 15% found once. The sequencing sample was made of blood. The receptors originated from a man younger than 35 with Graves' ophthalmopathy. Each CDR3 is given with its conserved first and last residue. A D gene is named only where the DNA matches it firmly. Clone size is stated in some rows and not others, as once, few, many or a class when expanded.

j_call: TRBJ2-3; v_call: TRBV27; d_call: NA; clone_size: once; cdr3_nt: TGTGCCAGCAGCGGTAGCGGTGCACAGGATACGCAGTATTTT; cdr3_aa: CASSGSGAQDTQYF
j_call: TRBJ2-7; v_call: TRBV6-6; d_call: TRBD2; clone_size: many; cdr3_nt: TGTGCCAGCAGTTACTTCACTAGCGGGAGCGGTGAGCAGTACTTC; cdr3_aa: CASSYFTSGSGEQYF
j_call: TRBJ1-5; v_call: TRBV12-3/TRBV12-4; d_call: NA; clone_size: many; cdr3_nt: TGTGCCAGCAGTTTTGGTGGAAGGCAGCCCCAGCATTTT; cdr3_aa: CASSFGGRQPQHF
j_call: TRBJ2-7; v_call: TRBV12-3/TRBV12-4; d_call: TRBD1; clone_size: once; cdr3_nt: TGTGCCAGCAGCTACGACAGGGATAAGTCCTACGAGCAGTACTTC; cdr3_aa: CASSYDRDKSYEQYF
j_call: TRBJ2-3; v_call: TRBV5-1; d_call: TRBD2; clone_size: many; cdr3_nt: TGCGCCAGCCAACCGGGACTAGACCAGACAGATACGCAGTATTTT; cdr3_aa: CASQPGLDQTDTQYF
j_call: TRBJ1-1; v_call: TRBV3-1; d_call: NA; clone_size: many; cdr3_nt: TGTGCCAGCAGCCAAGAGGACAGATCCTACACTGAAGCTTTCTTT; cdr3_aa: CASSQEDRSYTEAFF
j_call: TRBJ1-1; v_call: TRBV11-3; d_call: NA; clone_size: many; cdr3_nt: TGTGCCAGCAGCCTTGCATGGGGGCTAGCTTTCTTT; cdr3_aa: CASSLAWGLAFF
j_call: TRBJ1-4; v_call: TRBV2; d_call: NA; clone_size: few; cdr3_nt: TGTGCCAGCAAACCCGAATCTTCGGGTTTCGGAAAACTGTTTTTT; cdr3_aa: CASKPESSGFGKLFF
j_call: TRBJ1-2; v_call: TRBV10-3; d_call: NA; clone_size: many; cdr3_nt: TGTGCCATCAGTGAGTCGTTACAGGTCTATGGCTACACCTTC; cdr3_aa: CAISESLQVYGYTF
j_call: TRBJ1-1; v_call: TRBV7-9; d_call: TRBD1; clone_size: many; cdr3_nt: TGTGCCAGCAGCTCGTACAGGGGGCAGAACACTGAAGCTTTCTTT; cdr3_aa: CASSSYRGQNTEAFF
j_call: TRBJ2-7; v_call: TRBV5-6; d_call: TRBD2; clone_size: NA; cdr3_nt: TGTGCCAGCAGCTTCCTGGGACTAACGTCTTCCTACGAGCAGTACTTC; cdr3_aa: CASSFLGLTSSYEQYF
j_call: TRBJ1-2; v_call: TRBV30; d_call: TRBD1; clone_size: many; cdr3_nt: TGTGCCTGGAGCCCAGACAGGGAGACGGACTATGGCTACACCTTC; cdr3_aa: CAWSPDRETDYGYTF
j_call: TRBJ1-5; v_call: TRBV6-1; d_call: NA; clone_size: many; cdr3_nt: TGTGCCACCGGACCCGGACCGATCAATCAGCCCCAGCATTTT; cdr3_aa: CATGPGPINQPQHF
j_call: TRBJ2-1; v_call: TRBV28; d_call: TRBD2; clone_size: NA; cdr3_nt: TGTGCCAGCAGCCCGGGACTAGCGGACAATGAGCAGTTCTTC; cdr3_aa: CASSPGLADNEQFF
j_call: TRBJ2-7; v_call: TRBV7-9; d_call: TRBD2; clone_size: many; cdr3_nt: TGTGCCAGCAGCTCCGGGACTAGCGGGAGCGGGGCCTACGAGCAGTACTTC; cdr3_aa: CASSSGTSGSGAYEQYF
j_call: TRBJ1-3; v_call: TRBV12-3/TRBV12-4; d_call: NA; clone_size: few; cdr3_nt: TGTGCCAGCAGTTTAGGGACAGCCGGGGGATCTGGAAACACCATATATTTT; cdr3_aa: CASSLGTAGGSGNTIYF
j_call: TRBJ1-1; v_call: TRBV4-2; d_call: TRBD1; clone_size: few; cdr3_nt: TGTGCCAGCAGCCAAGAGAGGACAGGCCCACAAAACACTGAAGCTTTCTTT; cdr3_aa: CASSQERTGPQNTEAFF
j_call: TRBJ2-7; v_call: TRBV30; d_call: TRBD1; clone_size: many; cdr3_nt: TGTGCCTGGAGTGCCGGGACAGGGGCCTACGAGCAGTACTTC; cdr3_aa: CAWSAGTGAYEQYF
j_call: TRBJ1-1; v_call: TRBV20-1; d_call: NA; clone_size: few; cdr3_nt: TGCAGTGCTCCAGGGGTTTTGAACACTGAAGCTTTCTTT; cdr3_aa: CSAPGVLNTEAFF
j_call: TRBJ2-7; v_call: TRBV11-2; d_call: NA; clone_size: many; cdr3_nt: TGTGCCAGCAGCTTAGGGGCCTTGGACTACTACGAGCAGTACTTC; cdr3_aa: CASSLGALDYYEQYF
j_call: TRBJ2-6; v_call: TRBV19; d_call: TRBD2; clone_size: NA; cdr3_nt: TGTGCCAGACAAGGGACTAGCGGACTCTCTGGGGCCAACGTCCTGACTTTC; cdr3_aa: CARQGTSGLSGANVLTF
j_call: TRBJ1-1; v_call: TRBV29-1; d_call: NA; clone_size: many; cdr3_nt: TGCAGCGCCGGATCCCAGGGAGCTTTCTTT; cdr3_aa: CSAGSQGAFF
j_call: TRBJ1-5; v_call: TRBV14; d_call: NA; clone_size: few; cdr3_nt: TGTGCCAGCAGCCCAAAAGGGGATCAGCCCCAGCATTTT; cdr3_aa: CASSPKGDQPQHF
j_call: TRBJ2-3; v_call: TRBV5-1; d_call: NA; clone_size: many; cdr3_nt: TGCGCCAGCAGCTTCCTAAGGGGCCGGGGGTATACGCAGTATTTT; cdr3_aa: CASSFLRGRGYTQYF
j_call: TRBJ2-7; v_call: TRBV2; d_call: NA; clone_size: many; cdr3_nt: TGTGCCAGCAGTATGAGCTCCTACGAGCAGTACTTC; cdr3_aa: CASSMSSYEQYF
j_call: TRBJ2-3; v_call: TRBV5-1; d_call: TRBD2; clone_size: many; cdr3_nt: TGCGCCAGCAGCTTGGGAGTAGCGGGGACAGATACGCAGTATTTT; cdr3_aa: CASSLGVAGTDTQYF
j_call: TRBJ1-1; v_call: TRBV28; d_call: NA; clone_size: many; cdr3_nt: TGTGCCAGCAGACCGGGGGGAATGTGGAACACTGAAGCTTTCTTT; cdr3_aa: CASRPGGMWNTEAFF
j_call: TRBJ2-7; v_call: TRBV20-1; d_call: NA; clone_size: many; cdr3_nt: TGCAGTGTGAGCCGAGAATGGGGGGAGCAGTACTTC; cdr3_aa: CSVSREWGEQYF
j_call: TRBJ2-5; v_call: TRBV4-2; d_call: TRBD2; clone_size: NA; cdr3_nt: TGTGCCAGCAGCTATCTTAGCTGGACTAGCGGGAGTGACCAAGAGACCCAGTACTTC; cdr3_aa: CASSYLSWTSGSDQETQYF
j_call: TRBJ2-7; v_call: TRBV10-3; d_call: NA; clone_size: many; cdr3_nt: TGTGCCATCAGTGAGTCGGGGTCACATGGGGCGCACCGTGGCGAGCAGTACTTC; cdr3_aa: CAISESGSHGAHRGEQYF
j_call: TRBJ2-7; v_call: TRBV19; d_call: TRBD1; clone_size: NA; cdr3_nt: TGTGCCGGCAGAAGACGGCTGGGGACAGGGACTAAGGAGCAGTACTTC; cdr3_aa: CAGRRRLGTGTKEQYF
j_call: TRBJ1-2; v_call: TRBV6-4; d_call: NA; clone_size: NA; cdr3_nt: TGTGCCAGCGCGGGGTCCCCTTCCAGGGAGAATGGCTACACCTTC; cdr3_aa: CASAGSPSRENGYTF
j_call: TRBJ2-7; v_call: TRBV12-3/TRBV12-4; d_call: TRBD1; clone_size: many; cdr3_nt: TGTGCCAGCAGTTTAGCGCCCGGGACAGGACTGATGGACGAGCAGTACTTC; cdr3_aa: CASSLAPGTGLMDEQYF
j_call: TRBJ2-1; v_call: TRBV27; d_call: NA; clone_size: many; cdr3_nt: TGTGCCAGCAGTCGCGGACTGTACAATGAGCAGTTCTTC; cdr3_aa: CASSRGLYNEQFF
j_call: TRBJ2-7; v_call: TRBV12-3/TRBV12-4; d_call: TRBD1; clone_size: many; cdr3_nt: TGTGCCAGCAGTTCGTCGGGACAGGGACATTACGAGCAGTACTTC; cdr3_aa: CASSSSGQGHYEQYF
j_call: TRBJ1-1; v_call: TRBV7-2; d_call: TRBD1; clone_size: many; cdr3_nt: TGTGCCAGCAGCCGACAGGGGGCTAACACTGAAGCTTTCTTT; cdr3_aa: CASSRQGANTEAFF
j_call: TRBJ1-2; v_call: TRBV2; d_call: NA; clone_size: many; cdr3_nt: TGTGCCAGCAGTGAAGCGCCCACTAACTATGGCTACACCTTC; cdr3_aa: CASSEAPTNYGYTF
j_call: TRBJ2-5; v_call: TRBV14; d_call: NA; clone_size: few; cdr3_nt: TGTGCCAGCAGCCCCGGACTTTGGCCCCAAGAGACCCAGTACTTC; cdr3_aa: CASSPGLWPQETQYF
j_call: TRBJ2-2; v_call: TRBV7-2; d_call: NA; clone_size: NA; cdr3_nt: TGTGCCAGCAGCTTAGACCCAAACACCGGGGAGCTGTTTTTT; cdr3_aa: CASSLDPNTGELFF
j_call: TRBJ1-4; v_call: TRBV11-2; d_call: NA; clone_size: many; cdr3_nt: TGTGCCAGCAGCAACCCCTCACCGCTGGTTGAAAAACTGTTTTTT; cdr3_aa: CASSNPSPLVEKLFF
j_call: TRBJ2-5; v_call: TRBV10-1; d_call: TRBD1; clone_size: NA; cdr3_nt: TGCGCCAGCAGTCCCGGGACAGGGGTTGTTGAGACCCAGTACTTC; cdr3_aa: CASSPGTGVVETQYF
j_call: TRBJ2-3; v_call: TRBV5-5; d_call: TRBD2; clone_size: many; cdr3_nt: TGTGCCAGCAGCCCTAGCGGGAGGGACACAGATACGCAGTATTTT; cdr3_aa: CASSPSGRDTDTQYF
j_call: TRBJ2-1; v_call: TRBV12-5; d_call: TRBD1; clone_size: many; cdr3_nt: TGTGCTAGTGGTTTGGGGGACAGGGAGCAGTTCTTC; cdr3_aa: CASGLGDREQFF
j_call: TRBJ2-7; v_call: TRBV15; d_call: NA; clone_size: NA; cdr3_nt: TGTGCCACCAGCAGAGACCGGGACATCTTGTCCTACGAGCAGTACTTC; cdr3_aa: CATSRDRDILSYEQYF
j_call: TRBJ1-6; v_call: TRBV6-1; d_call: NA; clone_size: many; cdr3_nt: TGTGCCAGCAACCCCGGGGGGACCCATTCTAGTTCACCCCTCCACTTT; cdr3_aa: CASNPGGTHSSSPLHF
j_call: TRBJ1-4; v_call: TRBV7-9; d_call: TRBD1; clone_size: few; cdr3_nt: TGTGCCAGCAGCTTACCGACAGGGAATGAAAAACTGTTTTTT; cdr3_aa: CASSLPTGNEKLFF
j_call: TRBJ2-5; v_call: TRBV6-1; d_call: NA; clone_size: many; cdr3_nt: TGTGCCAGCAGCCGACGACGGCAAGAGACCCAGTACTTC; cdr3_aa: CASSRRRQETQYF
j_call: TRBJ2-1; v_call: TRBV5-1; d_call: NA; clone_size: NA; cdr3_nt: TGCGCCAGCAGAACCGGGACAGGAACGGGGGGTGAGCAGTTCTTC; cdr3_aa: CASRTGTGTGGEQFF
j_call: TRBJ1-1; v_call: TRBV4-1; d_call: TRBD1; clone_size: NA; cdr3_nt: TGCGCCAGCAGCCGGATAGGGACAGGGGGGTCGGGCACTGAAGCTTTCTTT; cdr3_aa: CASSRIGTGGSGTEAFF
j_call: TRBJ2-3; v_call: TRBV12-3/TRBV12-4; d_call: TRBD2; clone_size: few; cdr3_nt: TGTGCCAGCAGCCCGACGCGGGGGGCGGTAAGCACAGATACGCAGTATTTT; cdr3_aa: CASSPTRGAVSTDTQYF
j_call: TRBJ2-1; v_call: TRBV27; d_call: NA; clone_size: few; cdr3_nt: TGTGCCAGCATAAAGGGGGGGAACTACAATGAGCAGTTCTTC; cdr3_aa: CASIKGGNYNEQFF
j_call: TRBJ2-7; v_call: TRBV5-1; d_call: TRBD2; clone_size: many; cdr3_nt: TGCGCCAGCAGCCAAAGGACTAGCGGGGACTACTACGAGCAGTACTTC; cdr3_aa: CASSQRTSGDYYEQYF